Presented here are 3 T cell receptor beta chains from one specimen sequenced in a study of OX40 agonist ivuxolimab in advanced cancers. TCRdb's table, derived via immunoSEQ multiplex PCR, lists solely in-frame clones and lacks some. The repertoire consists of approximately 47,000 clones, with 80% to 90% occurring once and the leading ten covering around 48%. The sequencing used CD4+ or CD8+ T cells sorted from blood, collected in a trial of the OX40 agonist ivuxolimab. These receptors all stem from an adult with an advanced solid tumor such as melanoma, head and neck, liver or kidney cancer.

This chain joins TRBV2 and TRBJ2-2; 12 nucleotides agree with TRBD2. The CDR3 is made up of 17 amino acids. Germline V gene lookup returns CDR1 SNHLY and CDR2 FYNNEI. Trimming at V came to 4 bases and at J to 5 bases, leaving 8 bases not matched to a gene. CDR3 coding DNA: TGTGCCAGCAGTGCTCCTAGCGGGGGGGCCGATACCGGGGAGCTGTTTTTT. This gives the protein CASSAPSGGADTGELFF.

CDR3 region: CASSLAGGGWSYEQYF. The CDR3 DNA follows: TGTGCCAGCAGCTTGGCGGGCGGGGGGTGGTCGTACGAGCAGTACTTC. The chain carries TRBV5-6 and TRBJ2-7; the match to TRBD2 covers 8 bases. Trimming at V came to 0 bases and at J to 4 bases, leaving 9 bases not matched to a gene. The CDR3 consists of 16 residues. CDR1 and CDR2 from the germline V gene are SGHDT and YYEEEE.

The chain couples TRBV27 to TRBJ2-7, with D perhaps TRBD1 or TRBD2 (5 bases each). Germline CDR1 reads MNHEY; CDR2 reads SMNVEV (reference sequence). V was pared by 3 bases and J by 5 bases, with 14 bases between. This CDR3 region has 14 residues. The CDR3 loop is CASSLWGMGNEQYF. CDR3 nucleotides: TGTGCCAGCAGTTTGTGGGGGATGGGCAACGAGCAGTACTTC.